This TCR beta chain was sequenced in a study of T cell changes during pregnancy in multiple sclerosis (dated by TCRdb to between 2018 and 2021). With regard to the full study: In women with multiple sclerosis, the researchers looked at how the T cell repertoire shifted as pregnancy progressed.

Library creation used the immunoSEQ multiplex PCR assay. The source is immuneACCESS, and TCRdb retained only in-frame sequences with V and J called. Part of the clones is not carried over; for the studies checked, unresolved V genes explain less than half of this, and the remainder is unexplained. Present in this sample are roughly 60,000 clones, 75% to 95% of which were seen just once. In total, the top ten clones hold roughly 0.85% of the sample. CDR1 and CDR2, per the germline V gene, are MNHNS and SASEGT. The V end gives up 6 bases and the J end 7 bases, leaving 6 bases in the junction not matched to a gene. Taken from cysteine to phenylalanine, the CDR3 has 15 residues. Kept here is only the CDR3 DNA, which spans 45 bases and is read in frame from base 1. A note on this clone: Its antigen specificity is not known. Within one base of it there is no much larger clone, and no base qualities were kept.

Source: peripheral blood, taken before pregnancy. The TCR was taken from a female donor with multiple sclerosis, enrolled in a pregnancy study. This chain is built from TRBV6-1 and TRBJ1-6, with 10 middle bases fitting TRBD1. The CDR3 protein is CASRPPGQGNSPLHF. The sequenced DNA: TGTGCCAGCAGACCTCCGGGACAGGGGAATTCACCCCTCCACTTT.